The TCR beta chain described here comes from a study of shared clonotypes between healthy human individuals. Using immunoSEQ multiplex PCR, the repertoire was profiled, and TCRdb retains in-frame clones only, with some absent. The sample consists of some 2,100,000 clones, about 93% of them appearing once. J lost 0 bases, V lost 5 bases, and 12 bases had no gene match. Germline-derived CDR1 and CDR2 are MGHRA and YSYEKL. The CDR3 runs 18 residues. CD45RO-negative, CCR7-selected cells formed the naive CD8 fraction, which excluded terminally differentiated effector memory CD45RA+ cells. The source material was naive CD8+ T cells from PBMCs. This sequence was found in a young man in good health. Some clones in this sample may be carry-over from other donors' samples. The chain carries TRBV4-1 and TRBJ2-3, with 9 bases lining up with TRBD2. Here the CDR3 DNA reads TGCGCCAGCAGCTCGACTAGCGGAGCTAGGACTAGCACAGATACGCAGTATTTT. Amino acids: CASSSTSGARTSTDTQYF.